This TCR beta chain was recovered during a study of blood T cell repertoires in COVID-19. About the research overall: Material from acute and convalescent COVID-19 was sourced from the United States, Italy and Spain. Nucleic acid was either cDNA or gDNA, and it came from T cells, B-cell-depleted T cells, or PBMCs.

As originally analysed: For nucleated cells, counts were estimated from reference gene primer amplification. Some clones are missing from TCRdb's copy, which holds only in-frame ones; the method was immunoSEQ multiplex PCR. V and J calls plus clone size are reproduced from that table; the DNA served to infer D and trimming. The table lists 240,000 or so clones, around 85% of them singletons. Germline V lookup: CDR1 SGHVS, CDR2 FNYEAQ. This CDR3 contains 16 residues. The germline V and J ends were trimmed by 5 bases and 2 bases, with 15 bases remaining between them. V and J are TRBV7-6 and TRBJ2-2; D possibly corresponds to TRBD2 (5 bases). The sample consisted of peripheral blood. The source is a woman older than 75 with acute or convalescent COVID-19. CDR3 loop: CASSPPRAENTGELFF. The CDR3 region has the DNA TGTGCCAGCAGCCCCCCGAGGGCGGAAAACACCGGGGAGCTGTTTTTT.